One T cell receptor (beta chain) is described in this entry. RNA was extracted with the RNeasy kit, and a quantity of 0.5 to 1 ug was reverse transcribed using random hexamers. TCRdb itself ran the immunoSEQ multiplex PCR reads through MiXCR, one entry per CDR3 protein. The top ten clones hold around 0.2% of a sample with hundreds of thousands of distinct CDR3 sequences, roughly 85% of them seen once. Sequencing of TCR beta was undertaken in CD8+ and CD4+ T cells derived from blood. In the multiple sclerosis control group, patients were treatment-naive and had stable or active relapsing-remitting disease. J was trimmed by 1 base and V by 2 bases; bases with no gene match: 7. Germline-derived CDR1 and CDR2 are SGHDN and FVKESK. The CDR3 is 16 residues long. The data were taken from a study of CD8 T cells in Susac syndrome.

This TCR was sampled from a human donor with multiple sclerosis. The rearrangement joins TRBV14 to TRBJ2-7, with 8 bases fitting TRBD1. Source material: CD8+ T cells from PBMCs. The CDR3 reads CASSQWSGTGSYEQYF. CDR3 nucleotides: TGTGCCAGCAGCCAATGGTCCGGGACAGGATCCTACGAGCAGTACTTC.